At least ten counts were recorded for the clone carrying this TCR beta chain. In the authors' workflow: Estimates of nucleated cell counts were drawn from the amplification of reference gene primers. Generated by immunoSEQ multiplex PCR, the TCRdb table keeps only in-frame clones and is missing some. That table supplies the V and J calls and clone size; D and trimming were determined from the DNA. The sample yields about 180,000 clones, roughly four fifths seen once. This entry is derived from a study of blood T cell repertoires in COVID-19. Study-wide context: Donors in the United States, Italy and Spain gave samples during acute or convalescent COVID-19. T cells, B-cell-depleted T cells, or PBMCs provided the cDNA or gDNA that served as material.

CDR1 is LNHDA and CDR2 is SQIVND in the germline V gene (reference sequence). V was clipped by 9 bases and J by 5 bases; unmatched bases: 6. The CDR3 sequence is 14 residues long. This TCR was recovered from a human donor in a cohort sampled during active COVID-19. The rearrangement uses TRBV19 and TRBJ1-6, with 8 bases matching TRBD1. The sequencing input was peripheral blood. CDR3 amino acids: CASMGQADNSPLHF. The CDR3, as DNA: TGTGCCAGCATGGGACAGGCCGATAATTCACCCCTCCACTTT.